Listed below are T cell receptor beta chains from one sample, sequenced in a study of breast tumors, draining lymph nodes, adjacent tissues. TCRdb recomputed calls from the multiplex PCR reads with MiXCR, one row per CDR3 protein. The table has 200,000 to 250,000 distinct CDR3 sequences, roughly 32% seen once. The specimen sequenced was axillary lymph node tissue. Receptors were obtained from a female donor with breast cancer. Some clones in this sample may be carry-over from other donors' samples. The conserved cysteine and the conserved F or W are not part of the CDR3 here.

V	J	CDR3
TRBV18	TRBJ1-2	ASSPKQVSDYGYT
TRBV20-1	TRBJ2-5	SASGTITETQY
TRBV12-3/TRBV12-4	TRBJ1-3	ASIPINRDLSGNTIY
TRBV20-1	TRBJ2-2	SALKAGAAGELF
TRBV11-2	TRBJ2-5	ASSFTRLATQY
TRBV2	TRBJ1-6	ASSDFRASNSPLH
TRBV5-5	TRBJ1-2	ASSLDTSNYGYT
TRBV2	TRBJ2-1	ASSGGVTSYNEQF
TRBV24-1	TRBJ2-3	ATSEGTSGSRTDTQY
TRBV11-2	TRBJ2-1	ASSPRYNEQF
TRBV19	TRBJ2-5	ASSIARGETQY
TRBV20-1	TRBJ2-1	SARDKPDNEQF
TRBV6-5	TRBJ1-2	ASSPSGQGSYGYT
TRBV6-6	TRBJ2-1	ASLSRDRGNNEQF
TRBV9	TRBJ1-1	ASRPAGQPEAF
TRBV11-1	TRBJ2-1	ASSLGQIEQF
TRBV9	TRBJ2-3	ASSGTPGVITDTQY
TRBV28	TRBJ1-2	ASSHGQGRPSNYGYT
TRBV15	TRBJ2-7	ATSRVSGGTYEQY
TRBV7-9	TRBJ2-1	ASSLKASGIINEQF
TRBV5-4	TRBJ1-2	ASSKQGEGGYT
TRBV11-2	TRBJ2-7	ASSLTSGYSHYERY
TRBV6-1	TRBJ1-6	ASSRRGEGSPLH
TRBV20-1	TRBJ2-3	SAVGSGADTQY
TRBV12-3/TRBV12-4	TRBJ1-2	ASSPRTGYGCT
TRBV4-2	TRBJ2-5	ASSQGASGSETQY
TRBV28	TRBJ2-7	ASSLSQLSSYEQY
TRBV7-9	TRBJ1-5	ASSGRDYEQPQH
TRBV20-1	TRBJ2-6	SAGLPSTDTAGANVLT
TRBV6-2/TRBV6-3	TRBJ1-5	ASSYSRVGRSNQPQH
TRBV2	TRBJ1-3	ASRETGYYGYTIY
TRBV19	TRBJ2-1	ASRYNRYNEQF
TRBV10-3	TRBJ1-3	AISNPRLLGNTIY
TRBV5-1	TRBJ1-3	ASSHGQFSGNTIY
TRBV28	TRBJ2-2	AILGTAGNTGELF
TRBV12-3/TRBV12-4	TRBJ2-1	ASTPLAGAVNEQF
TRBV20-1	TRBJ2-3	SARPPRTSGRSDTQY
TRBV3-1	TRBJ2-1	ASSQDSGTYNEQF
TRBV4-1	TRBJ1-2	ASSQVIGSNYGYT
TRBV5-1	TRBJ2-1	ASSFKGLLAGNEQF
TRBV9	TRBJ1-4	ASSAQPSEKLF
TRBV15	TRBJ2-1	ATSETRALAGRDNEHF
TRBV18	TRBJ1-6	ASSPPGSGISPLH
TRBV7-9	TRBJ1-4	ASSEGTYPNEKLF
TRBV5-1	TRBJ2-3	ASSLYTYTQY
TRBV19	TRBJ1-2	ASSIGRSRTYGYT
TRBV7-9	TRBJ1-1	ASSLGGQGKAF
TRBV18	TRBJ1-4	ASSPGFRNEKLF